The rows below give T cell receptor beta chains drawn from one sample of a study of T cell responses to AZD1222 COVID-19 vaccine. Some clones are missing from TCRdb's copy, which holds only in-frame ones; the method was immunoSEQ multiplex PCR. The sample contains 80,000 to 95,000 clones, about nine tenths of which appear only once. The material was peripheral blood, obtained 28 days after the second AZD1222 dose. These receptors were obtained from an adult who received the AZD1222 COVID-19 vaccine. Each CDR3 is given with its conserved first and last residue.

J gene	V gene	CDR3 protein
TRBJ2-3	TRBV4-1	CASSQEGTGAPDTQYF
TRBJ1-2	TRBV5-5	CASSLGQGQGYTF
TRBJ2-1	TRBV3-1/TRBV3-2	CASSQGSSGRRGYNEQFF
TRBJ1-1	TRBV28	CASSLSGSVTEAFF
TRBJ2-3	TRBV7-3	CASSFTSGGYTDTQYF
TRBJ1-1	TRBV6-2/TRBV6-3	CASSYPPDRADTEAFF
TRBJ1-6	TRBV27	CASSFTGGISPLHF
TRBJ2-2	TRBV9	CASSVKTGPGELFF
TRBJ1-2	TRBV19	CASSADNRGGYTF
TRBJ1-5	TRBV2	CASSVAEGAQHF
TRBJ1-2	TRBV10-3	CAISESNSNYGYTF
TRBJ1-6	TRBV7-9	CASSLGADSSYNSPLHF
TRBJ2-5	TRBV28	CASSPGTSGRAKTQYF
TRBJ2-1	TRBV11-3	CASSLEYYNEQFF